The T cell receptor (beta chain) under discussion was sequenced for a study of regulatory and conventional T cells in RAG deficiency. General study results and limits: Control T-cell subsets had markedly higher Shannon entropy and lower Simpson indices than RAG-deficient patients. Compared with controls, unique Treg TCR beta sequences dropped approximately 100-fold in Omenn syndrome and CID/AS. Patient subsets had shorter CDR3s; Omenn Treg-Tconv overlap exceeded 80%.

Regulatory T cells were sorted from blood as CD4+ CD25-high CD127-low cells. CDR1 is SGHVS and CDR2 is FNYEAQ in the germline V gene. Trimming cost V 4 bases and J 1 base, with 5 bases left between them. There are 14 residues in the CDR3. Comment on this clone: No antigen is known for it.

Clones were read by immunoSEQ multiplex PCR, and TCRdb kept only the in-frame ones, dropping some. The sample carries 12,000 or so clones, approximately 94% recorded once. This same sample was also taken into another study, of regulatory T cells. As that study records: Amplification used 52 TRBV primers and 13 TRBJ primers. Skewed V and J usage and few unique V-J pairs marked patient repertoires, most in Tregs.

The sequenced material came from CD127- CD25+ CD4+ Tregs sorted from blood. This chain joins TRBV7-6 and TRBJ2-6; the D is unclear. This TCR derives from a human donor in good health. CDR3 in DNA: TGTGCCAGCAGCTCGACTTCTGGGGCCAACGTCCTGACTTTC. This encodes CASSSTSGANVLTF.